This T cell receptor (beta chain) comes out of a study of blood T cell repertoires in COVID-19. At the level of the study: The United States, Italy and Spain supplied acute and convalescent COVID-19 samples. In each case, the material was cDNA or gDNA derived from T cells, B-cell-depleted T cells, or PBMCs.

Clones were sequenced by immunoSEQ multiplex PCR, and TCRdb holds only the in-frame ones, with some missing. The data hold 130,000 to 150,000 clones, with 85% to 90% observed a single time. Germline lookup yields CDR1 ENHRY and CDR2 SYGVKD. The junction had 16 bases not matched to a gene; V was cut back by 8 bases and J by 6 bases. The CDR3 is 17 amino acids. Individuals aged about 18 to 89 years were recruited from about two dozen US areas. Participants had their cohort set by participant-reported clinical history. This clonotype originated in a woman aged 25 to 45 with acute COVID-19. The chain joins TRBV10-3 to TRBJ2-2; TRBD2 agrees at 9 bases. Sequences were obtained from PBMCs or T cells enriched from blood (not recorded which). CDR3: CAIPEAAGGPRAGELFF. DNA for the CDR3: TGTGCCATCCCCGAAGCGGCGGGAGGGCCCCGGGCCGGGGAGCTGTTTTTT.